This T cell receptor (beta chain) was found in a study of type 1 and type 2 diabetes patients. Study-level information: The cohort mixed type 1 diabetes, type 2 diabetes and nondiabetic donors. T cells were magnetically sorted from PBMCs as CD4+ or CD8+ subsets. Study-wide findings and caveats: Some T1D-only expanded clones might appear in more T2D or control samples. Unmatched age and gender across groups might bias interpretation.

The CDR3 runs 14 residues. CDR1 and CDR2 from the germline V gene are PRHDT and FYEKMQ (reference sequence). Losses at the gene ends were 5 bases for V and 7 bases for J; bases not matched to a gene: 9. Remarks on this clonotype: The antigen remains unidentified.

PCR was run on genomic DNA. Multiplex PCR with 30 forward and 13 reverse primers amplified the TCR beta CDR3. TCRdb re-called the multiplex PCR reads through MiXCR, storing one row per CDR3 protein. Of more than 250,000 distinct CDR3 sequences listed, more than 40% are singletons. Material for sequencing was peripheral blood mononuclear cells (PBMCs). The clonotype comes from a man younger than 30 with type 2 diabetes. The chain links TRBV13 to TRBJ2-7; 9 bases align to TRBD1. CDR3 in DNA: TGTGCCAGCAGCCAGTCCGGGACAGGGTATGAGCAGTACTTC. Its protein is CASSQSGTGYEQYF.